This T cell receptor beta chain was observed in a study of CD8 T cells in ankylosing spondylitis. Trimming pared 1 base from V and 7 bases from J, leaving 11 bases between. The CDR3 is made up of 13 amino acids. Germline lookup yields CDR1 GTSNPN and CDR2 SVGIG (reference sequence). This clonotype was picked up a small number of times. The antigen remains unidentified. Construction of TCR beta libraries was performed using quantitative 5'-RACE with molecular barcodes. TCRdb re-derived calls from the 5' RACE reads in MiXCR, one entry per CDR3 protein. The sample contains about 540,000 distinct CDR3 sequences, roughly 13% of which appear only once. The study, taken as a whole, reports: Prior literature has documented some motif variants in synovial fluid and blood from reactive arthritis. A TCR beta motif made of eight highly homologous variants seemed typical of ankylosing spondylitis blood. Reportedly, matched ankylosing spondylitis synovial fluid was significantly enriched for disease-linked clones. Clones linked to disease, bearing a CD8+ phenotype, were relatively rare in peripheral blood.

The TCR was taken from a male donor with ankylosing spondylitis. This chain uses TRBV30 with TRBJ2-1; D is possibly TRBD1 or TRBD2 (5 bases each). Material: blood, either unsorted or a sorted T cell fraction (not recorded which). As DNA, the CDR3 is TGTGCCTGGAGTGGAGGGGAGCTTAATGAGCAGTTCTTC. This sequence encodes CAWSGGELNEQFF. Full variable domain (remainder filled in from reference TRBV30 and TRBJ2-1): SQTIHQWPATLVQPVGSPLSLECTVEGTSNPNLYWYRQAAGRGLQLLFYSVGIGQISSEVPQNLSASRPQDRQFILSSKKLLLSDSGFYLCAWSGGELNEQFFGPGTRLTVL.